A selection of T cell receptor beta chains follows, all from one sample in a study of radiation and T cells in renal cell carcinoma. Assay used: immunoSEQ multiplex PCR; TCRdb lists only in-frame clones, some missing. The table lists roughly 130,000 clones, about 88% of them singletons. The specimen comprised blood, sampled from a patient whose treatment included radiotherapy and nephrectomy. Receptors were obtained from a woman in her 70s with renal cell carcinoma. The CDR3 runs from the conserved cysteine through the conserved F or W. The D gene is left open where the match is weak. Some rows have no size entry. The others give once, few or many, or a class for an expanded clone.

v_gene	abundance	j_gene	d_gene	CDR3aa	CDR3nt
TRBV9	once	TRBJ2-1	.	CASSVSHNEQFF	TGTGCCAGCAGCGTTAGTCACAATGAGCAGTTCTTC
TRBV7-8	.	TRBJ1-2	.	CASSLGGTNYGYTF	TGTGCCAGCAGCTTAGGAGGGACTAACTATGGCTACACCTTC
TRBV5-1	.	TRBJ2-7	.	CASSPGVISYEQYF	TGCGCCAGTTCGCCCGGGGTTATCTCCTACGAGCAGTACTTC
TRBV19	.	TRBJ2-2	.	CASMVGADTGELFF	TGTGCCAGTATGGTGGGGGCGGACACCGGGGAGCTGTTTTTT
TRBV4-2	.	TRBJ1-4	.	CASSRGLIEKLFF	TGTGCCAGCAGCCGGGGCTTAATCGAAAAACTGTTTTTT
TRBV11-3	few	TRBJ2-3	.	CASSRREGMDTQYF	TGTGCCAGCAGCCGTCGAGAAGGGATGGATACGCAGTATTTT
TRBV2	.	TRBJ2-7	TRBD2	CASRSDGGAEEQYF	TGTGCCAGCAGGTCTGACGGGGGGGCCGAGGAGCAGTACTTC
TRBV5-6	.	TRBJ2-3	.	CASSWGRGYTDTQYF	TGTGCCAGCAGCTGGGGCAGGGGCTACACAGATACGCAGTATTTT
TRBV6-4	.	TRBJ1-5	TRBD1	CASRPVPTGSNQPQHF	TGTGCCAGCAGGCCCGTTCCGACAGGGAGCAATCAGCCCCAGCATTTT
TRBV5-8	.	TRBJ1-2	.	CASSLGIFTNYGYTF	TGTGCCAGCAGCTTGGGGATTTTTACTAACTATGGCTACACCTTC
TRBV2	.	TRBJ1-6	.	CASSSDEAGSPLHF	TGTGCCAGCAGTAGTGACGAGGCGGGTTCACCCCTCCACTTT
TRBV5-1	few	TRBJ2-2	TRBD1	CASKGGSNTGELFF	TGCGCCAGTAAAGGGGGCTCGAACACCGGGGAGCTGTTTTTT
TRBV2	.	TRBJ2-7	TRBD1	CASSEEGGQGYEQYF	TGTGCCAGCAGTGAAGAGGGGGGACAGGGCTACGAGCAGTACTTC
TRBV18	.	TRBJ1-2	TRBD1	CASSLGDRFSYGYTF	TGTGCCAGCTCATTAGGGGACAGATTCTCCTATGGCTACACCTTC
TRBV2	.	TRBJ1-5	TRBD1	CASLKGTGTNQPQHF	TGTGCCAGCCTTAAGGGGACAGGGACTAATCAGCCCCAGCATTTT
TRBV6-5	.	TRBJ2-1	.	CASLRTGSPRNEQFF	TGTGCCAGTCTGAGAACGGGGAGCCCTCGAAATGAGCAGTTCTTC
TRBV11-2	.	TRBJ2-1	TRBD2	CASSRSGGSYNEQFF	TGTGCCAGCAGCCGTAGCGGGGGCTCCTACAATGAGCAGTTCTTC
TRBV9	.	TRBJ1-1	.	CASSPHTMNTEAFF	TGTGCCAGCAGCCCCCATACCATGAACACTGAAGCTTTCTTT
TRBV6-1	.	TRBJ2-3	TRBD2	CASGRVGTDTQYF	TGTGCCAGCGGGAGGGTAGGTACAGATACGCAGTATTTT
TRBV30	.	TRBJ1-1	.	CAWSDERSTEAFF	TGTGCCTGGAGTGACGAAAGGAGCACTGAAGCTTTCTTT
TRBV4-3	.	TRBJ2-7	TRBD1	CASSQGGTGGHEQYF	TGCGCCAGCAGCCAAGGGGGGACAGGGGGCCACGAGCAGTACTTC
TRBV4-1	.	TRBJ2-7	.	CASSLQPGHLKNPYF	TGCGCCAGCAGCCTACAGCCGGGACACCTTAAAAATCCGTACTTC
TRBV6-5	.	TRBJ1-3	.	CASSYSGGISGNTIYF	TGTGCCAGCAGTTACTCGGGCGGAATCTCTGGAAACACCATATATTTT
TRBV5-1	.	TRBJ1-2	.	CASSYEGLKGYTF	TGCGCCAGCAGCTATGAGGGGCTTAAGGGCTACACCTTC
TRBV28	.	TRBJ1-6	.	CASSLGARLYSPLHF	TGTGCCAGCAGTTTAGGGGCCAGACTATATTCACCCCTCCACTTT
TRBV6-6	once	TRBJ2-1	TRBD2	CASSSTSGGTYNEQFF	TGTGCCAGCAGTTCGACTAGCGGGGGGACCTACAATGAGCAGTTCTTC
TRBV7-2	once	TRBJ2-7	.	CASSLGEKSSYEQYF	TGTGCCAGCAGCTTAGGGGAAAAGAGCTCCTACGAGCAGTACTTC
TRBV2	.	TRBJ1-6	.	CASSEGGGYNSPLHF	TGTGCCAGCAGTGAAGGTGGGGGGTATAATTCACCCCTCCACTTT
TRBV30	.	TRBJ2-7	TRBD2	CAWSRDSGYYEQYF	TGTGCCTGGAGTAGGGATAGCGGGTACTACGAGCAGTACTTC
TRBV6-1	few	TRBJ1-1	.	CASSTERGATEAFF	TGTGCCAGCAGTACCGAACGGGGGGCCACTGAAGCTTTCTTT
TRBV19	.	TRBJ2-6	.	CASSMISSSGANVLTF	TGTGCCAGTAGTATGATCAGCTCCTCTGGGGCCAACGTCCTGACTTTC
TRBV6-5	.	TRBJ1-1	.	CASSYGTGGSSAFF	TGTGCCAGCAGCTACGGGACCGGAGGTTCGTCGGCTTTCTTT
TRBV27	once	TRBJ2-7	TRBD1	CASSLSHRGPRYEQYF	TGTGCCAGCAGTTTATCCCACAGGGGACCTCGCTACGAGCAGTACTTC
TRBV19	.	TRBJ2-3	.	CASSIGTVFTDTQYF	TGTGCCAGTAGTATTGGGACGGTATTCACAGATACGCAGTATTTT
TRBV7-2	.	TRBJ2-3	TRBD2	CASSLVPRGASTDTQYF	TGTGCCAGCAGCTTAGTTCCGCGGGGGGCTTCCACAGATACGCAGTATTTT
TRBV11-2	.	TRBJ2-5	.	CASSPWGGGQETQYF	TGTGCCAGCAGCCCCTGGGGTGGGGGCCAAGAGACCCAGTACTTC